This T cell receptor (beta chain) is from a study of blood T cell repertoires in COVID-19. Looking at the study overall: Material from acute and convalescent COVID-19 was sourced from the United States, Italy and Spain.

Data came from immunoSEQ multiplex PCR; TCRdb stores just in-frame clones and leaves some out. The sample records under 200,000 clones, around nine tenths being singletons. Participants had their cohort set by participant-reported clinical history. Recovery meant two consecutive negative NP/OP PCR tests, professional clearance, or resolved symptoms. The CDR3 covers 16 residues. Trimming pared 5 bases from V and 0 bases from J, leaving 11 bases between. The V gene's germline CDR1 is PRHDT and CDR2 FYEKMQ (reference sequence). The sequence was collected from a woman in her fifties or sixties who had recovered from COVID-19. The V and J genes are TRBV13 and TRBJ2-6, with D perhaps TRBD2 (5 bases). Sequenced sample: PBMCs or T cells enriched from blood (not recorded which). The CDR3 reads CASSPRTFSGANVLTF. The CDR3 DNA sequence: TGTGCCAGCAGCCCACGGACTTTCTCTGGGGCCAACGTCCTGACTTTC.